This TCR beta chain was identified during a study of shared clonotypes between healthy human individuals. The method was immunoSEQ multiplex PCR; TCRdb's version includes in-frame clones alone and lacks a portion of them. Of about 1 million clones in the sample, about three quarters are singletons; the top ten hold 1.4% to 1.5%. Overall study findings and caveats: Sampling used blood alone; tissue repertoires probably differ.

A remark on this clone: Its antigen is unknown.

V lost 3 bases, J lost 0 bases, and 7 bases stayed unmatched. The length of the CDR3 is 18 residues. Germline lookup yields CDR1 SGHDT and CDR2 YYEEEE. The sample consisted of memory CD4+ T cells sorted from blood. Specified subset: CD45RA-negative fraction. The receptor was derived from a man aged 18 to 29 in good health. This rearrangement joins TRBV5-6 to TRBJ2-1; 12 bases align to TRBD2. The CDR3 DNA reads TGTGCCAGCAGCTCACTAGCGGGGGGCGACGACTCCTACAATGAGCAGTTCTTC. Translated: CASSSLAGGDDSYNEQFF.